Listed below are T cell receptor beta chains from one sample, sequenced in a study of CD8+ T cells in alopecia areata. Sequenced by immunoSEQ multiplex PCR; TCRdb stores in-frame clones only, minus some. The data contain 170,000 or so clones, 50% to 60% of them singletons. The sequences come from CD4+ T cells sorted from blood, collected at week 0. The receptors originated from a human donor with alopecia areata. The CDR3 runs from the conserved cysteine through the conserved F or W. The order of the fields is J gene, clone size, V gene, D gene, CDR3 DNA, CDR3 protein. The D gene is left open where the match is weak. Clone sizes are given selectively: once, few, many, or a class where the clone is expanded.

j_gene: TRBJ1-1; abundance: -; v_gene: TRBV30; d_gene: -; CDR3nt: TGTGCCTGGAGTTGGGGCAGGACCGGAATCGCTGAAGCTTTCTTT; CDR3aa: CAWSWGRTGIAEAFF
j_gene: TRBJ1-2; abundance: -; v_gene: TRBV30; d_gene: TRBD1; CDR3nt: TGTGCCTGGATTGAGGACAGGCCCTATGGCTACACCTTC; CDR3aa: CAWIEDRPYGYTF
j_gene: TRBJ1-1; abundance: -; v_gene: TRBV20-1; d_gene: -; CDR3nt: TGCAGTGCTAGAGAGAGGGTAGCTTTCTTT; CDR3aa: CSARERVAFF
j_gene: TRBJ1-2; abundance: -; v_gene: TRBV29-1; d_gene: -; CDR3nt: TGCAGCGTTCGGGCCGGGTCTAGCTATGGCTACACCTTC; CDR3aa: CSVRAGSSYGYTF
j_gene: TRBJ1-5; abundance: once; v_gene: TRBV7-8; d_gene: TRBD1; CDR3nt: TGTGCCAGCAGCTCAAGATCCCGACAGGGGCGACAGGATCAGCCCCAGCATTTT; CDR3aa: CASSSRSRQGRQDQPQHF
j_gene: TRBJ2-5; abundance: -; v_gene: TRBV6-6; d_gene: -; CDR3nt: TGTGCCAGTCTGCAGGATTGGGGGGAGACCCAGTACTTC; CDR3aa: CASLQDWGETQYF
j_gene: TRBJ1-1; abundance: -; v_gene: TRBV20-1; d_gene: -; CDR3nt: TGCAGTGCTATGTCAAGAACTGAAGCTTTCTTT; CDR3aa: CSAMSRTEAFF
j_gene: TRBJ2-1; abundance: -; v_gene: TRBV7-2; d_gene: -; CDR3nt: TGTGCCAGCAGCAGAGAGAAAGGAGTATACAATGAGCAGTTCTTC; CDR3aa: CASSREKGVYNEQFF
j_gene: TRBJ1-6; abundance: -; v_gene: TRBV4-1; d_gene: -; CDR3nt: TGCGCCAGCAGCCAACCTCGGGAGGGGGATTCACCCCTCCACTTT; CDR3aa: CASSQPREGDSPLHF
j_gene: TRBJ2-7; abundance: -; v_gene: TRBV6-5; d_gene: -; CDR3nt: TGTGCCAGCAGAGACCGGGACCCCACCTACGAGCAGTACTTC; CDR3aa: CASRDRDPTYEQYF
j_gene: TRBJ1-5; abundance: -; v_gene: TRBV7-9; d_gene: -; CDR3nt: TGTGCCAGCAGCACCCGACAGGAAGGTCAGCCCCAGCATTTT; CDR3aa: CASSTRQEGQPQHF
j_gene: TRBJ2-2; abundance: -; v_gene: TRBV30; d_gene: TRBD2; CDR3nt: TGTGCCTGGACGGGGACTAGCGGGGCGTACACCGGGGAGCTGTTTTTT; CDR3aa: CAWTGTSGAYTGELFF